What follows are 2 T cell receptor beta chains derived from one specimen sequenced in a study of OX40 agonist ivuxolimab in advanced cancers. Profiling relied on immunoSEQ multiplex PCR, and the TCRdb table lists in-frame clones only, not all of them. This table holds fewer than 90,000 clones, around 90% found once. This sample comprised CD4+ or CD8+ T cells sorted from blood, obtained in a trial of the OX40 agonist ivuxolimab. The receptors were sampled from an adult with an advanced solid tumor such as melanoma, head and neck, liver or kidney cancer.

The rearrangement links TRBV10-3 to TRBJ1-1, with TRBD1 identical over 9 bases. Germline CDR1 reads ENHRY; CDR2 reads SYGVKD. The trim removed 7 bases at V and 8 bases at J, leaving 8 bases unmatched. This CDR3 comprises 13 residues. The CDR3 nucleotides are TGTGCCATCATGGGACAGGGACCAACAGAAGCTTTCTTT. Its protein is CAIMGQGPTEAFF.

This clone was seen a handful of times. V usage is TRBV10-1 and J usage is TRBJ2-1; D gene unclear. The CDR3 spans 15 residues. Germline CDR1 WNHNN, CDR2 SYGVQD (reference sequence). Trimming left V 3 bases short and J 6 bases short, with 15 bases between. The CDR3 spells CASSEDRVVTNEQFF. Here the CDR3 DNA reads TGCGCCAGCAGTGAAGATCGGGTAGTCACCAATGAGCAGTTCTTC.